This TCR beta chain was recorded in a study of blood T cell repertoires in COVID-19. Study-level information: Material from acute and convalescent COVID-19 was sourced from the United States, Italy and Spain.

Per the authors' pipeline: It was from reference gene primer amplification that nucleated cell counts were estimated. The table came from immunoSEQ multiplex PCR; TCRdb's copy has only in-frame clones and leaves some out. V and J calls and clone size are given by that table; D and trimming were obtained from the DNA. Of under 65,000 clones in the sample, roughly nine tenths are singletons; the top ten hold roughly 8.1%. The material sequenced was peripheral blood. The sequence derives from a human donor in a cohort sampled during active COVID-19.

CDR3 residues: CASSLGPPDRSYEQYF. The CDR3, as DNA: TGCGCCAGCAGCTTAGGCCCCCCGGACAGATCCTACGAGCAGTACTTC. This chain links TRBV5-1 with TRBJ2-7, with D perhaps matching TRBD1 (6 bases). This CDR3 has 16 amino acids. CDR1 and CDR2 (germline): SGHRS, YFSETQ. V was pared by 2 bases and J by 1 base, with 16 bases between. Drawing the rest from reference TRBV5-1 and TRBJ2-7, the complete variable domain is KAGVTQTPRYLIKTRGQQVTLSCSPISGHRSVSWYQQTPGQGLQFLFEYFSETQRNKGNFPGRFSGRQFSNSRSEMNVSTLELGDSALYLCASSLGPPDRSYEQYFGPGTRLTVT.